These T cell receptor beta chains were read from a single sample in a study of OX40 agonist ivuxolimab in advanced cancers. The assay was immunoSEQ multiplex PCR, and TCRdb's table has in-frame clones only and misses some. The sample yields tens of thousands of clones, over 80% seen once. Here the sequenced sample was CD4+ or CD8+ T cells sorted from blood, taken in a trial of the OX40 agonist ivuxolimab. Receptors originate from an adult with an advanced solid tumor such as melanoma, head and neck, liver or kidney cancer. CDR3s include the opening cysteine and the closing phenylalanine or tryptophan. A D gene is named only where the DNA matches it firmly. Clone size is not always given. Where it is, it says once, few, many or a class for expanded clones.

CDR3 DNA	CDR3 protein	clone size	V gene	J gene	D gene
TGTGCCAGTAGTACCCGGGATGGGTACACCATATATTTT	CASSTRDGYTIYF	NA	TRBV19	TRBJ1-3	NA
TGTGCCAGCAGTGAATATGTGGGGGATTTCGCCTACAATGAGCAGTTCTTC	CASSEYVGDFAYNEQFF	NA	TRBV25-1	TRBJ2-1	NA
TGTGCCAGCAGGGGTAGTCAGGGGAGTAATGAAAAACTGTTTTTT	CASRGSQGSNEKLFF	NA	TRBV28	TRBJ1-4	NA
TGCAGCGTTCAATTGACAGGGAGCACAGATACGCAGTATTTT	CSVQLTGSTDTQYF	NA	TRBV29-1	TRBJ2-3	TRBD1
TGTGCCAGCAGAGCTAGCCAAGGTTGGGAGACCCAGTACTTC	CASRASQGWETQYF	NA	TRBV6-1	TRBJ2-5	NA
TGTGCCAGCAGTGAAATTGTTGTCGGGCAGCCCCAGCATTTT	CASSEIVVGQPQHF	NA	TRBV6-1	TRBJ1-5	NA
TGTGCCAGCAGCCAAACCCTGACTAGCGGGGGACAAGAGACCCAGTACTTC	CASSQTLTSGGQETQYF	NA	TRBV4-2	TRBJ2-5	TRBD2
TGTGCCAGTAGTCTGAGAGGAAATCAGCCCCAGCATTTT	CASSLRGNQPQHF	NA	TRBV19	TRBJ1-5	NA
TGTGCCAGCAGTGGGGAGGGGGTACCCCTCTCCTACGAGCAGTACTTC	CASSGEGVPLSYEQYF	NA	TRBV2	TRBJ2-7	NA
TGTGCCAGCAAGACGAACGGGTACACAGATACGCAGTATTTT	CASKTNGYTDTQYF	NA	TRBV2	TRBJ2-3	NA
TGTGCCAGTAGTATCCGAGGGTTTGGAAACACCATATATTTT	CASSIRGFGNTIYF	once	TRBV19	TRBJ1-3	NA
TGTGCCAGCAGCTTAGGGCGGCAGGCGGATACGCAGTATTTT	CASSLGRQADTQYF	NA	TRBV13	TRBJ2-3	NA
TGCAGCGCCGAAGGCAAGTATTTT	CSAEGKYF	NA	TRBV29-1	TRBJ2-3	NA
TGTGCCAGCAGGGGGACAGGGGCGATCACTGAAGCTTTCTTT	CASRGTGAITEAFF	NA	TRBV6-1	TRBJ1-1	TRBD1
TGCAGCGTTGGGGCAGGGCGAGAGACCCAGTACTTC	CSVGAGRETQYF	NA	TRBV29-1	TRBJ2-5	NA
TGTGCCAGCAGCTTGGTCGGAGATACGCAGTATTTT	CASSLVGDTQYF	NA	TRBV7-3	TRBJ2-3	NA
TGTGCCAGCAGTTTACAGGCTAGCCGTACCGATGAGCAGTTCTTC	CASSLQASRTDEQFF	NA	TRBV28	TRBJ2-1	NA